This T cell receptor (beta chain) was sequenced in a study of T cells in Graves' hyperthyroidism and ophthalmopathy. This clonotype was counted many times. Any patient presenting with uncontrolled infection, other autoimmune disease, pregnancy or lactation was left out. PBMCs were sourced from approximately 9.3 ml fresh peripheral blood. The V and J ends lost 6 bases and 9 bases, in that order; junction bases with no gene match: 9. There are 15 residues in the CDR3. Germline-derived CDR1 and CDR2 are SGHAT and FQNNGV. Researchers took RNA transcripts and amplified the TCR beta CDR3 regions from them. The TCR CDR3 first-round RT-PCR relied on the HTBI primer set. Via MiXCR, TCRdb re-called the multiplex PCR reads, giving one row per CDR3 protein. The data contain around 300,000 distinct CDR3 sequences, about 15% of them seen just once; the ten biggest clones take up roughly 25%.

The genes are TRBV11-2 and TRBJ2-1, with TRBD2 identical over 12 bases. Material: blood. This TCR was recovered from a woman aged 25 to 45 with Graves' hyperthyroidism. As DNA, the CDR3 is TGTGCCAGCAGTTTACTGACTAGCGGGAGAGGTGAGCAGTTCTTC. Its translation: CASSLLTSGRGEQFF. The entire variable domain, with the rest obtained from reference TRBV11-2 and TRBJ2-1, is as follows: EAGVAQSPRYKIIEKRQSVAFWCNPISGHATLYWYQQILGQGPKLLIQFQNNGVVDDSQLPKDRFSAERLKGVDSTLKIQPAKLEDSAVYLCASSLLTSGRGEQFFGPGTRLTVL.